These 4 T cell receptor beta chains originate from one sample sequenced in a study of cytomegalovirus exposure and HLA in healthy donors. With 60 Vbeta and 13 Jbeta primers, the PCR was carried out. This table comes from immunoSEQ multiplex PCR, and its TCRdb copy is limited to in-frame clones, with some not included. The data contain 100,000 to 150,000 clones, 65% to 85% of them singletons. The sequenced material came from PBMCs. All receptors derive from a man younger than 35 in good health and CMV-seropositive.

This clone was observed once. This chain connects TRBV10-3 to TRBJ2-7; TRBD1 aligns across 8 bases. Germline V lookup: CDR1 ENHRY, CDR2 SYGVKD. J gave up 6 bases and V 5 bases, and 0 bases lay outside the gene matches. This CDR3 is 11 amino acids long. CDR3 sequence (DNA): TGTGCCATCAGTACAGGGGGCGAGCAGTACTTC. This gives the protein CAISTGGEQYF.

The V call is TRBV6-5, the J call TRBJ2-1; a possible D gene is TRBD1 (5 bases). Germline CDR1 MNHEY, CDR2 SVGAGI. Deletions cut 6 bases from V and 14 bases from J, with 11 bases between. The CDR3 has 10 amino acids. This chain's CDR3 is CASRARVEFF. In DNA form, the CDR3 reads TGTGCCAGCAGGGCCAGGGTTGAGTTCTTC.

This chain links TRBV5-4 with TRBJ2-1; TRBD1 might be the D (6 bases). Germline V gene data show CDR1 as SGHNT and CDR2 as YYREEE (reference sequence). V lost 0 bases, J lost 2 bases, and 9 bases lay in between. CDR3 length: 15 residues. The CDR3 coding sequence is TGTGCCAGCAGCTTGGACAGGGCGACCTACAATGAGCAGTTCTTC. It encodes CASSLDRATYNEQFF. Using reference TRBV5-4 and TRBJ2-1 for the parts outside the CDR3, the full variable domain is ETGVTQSPTHLIKTRGQQVTLRCSSQSGHNTVSWYQQALGQGPQFIFQYYREEENGRGNFPPRFSGLQFPNYSSELNVNALELDDSALYLCASSLDRATYNEQFFGPGTRLTVL.

A remark on this clone: The same CDR3 is also encoded by other DNA sequences in this sample. This chain joins TRBV13 and TRBJ2-1, with a tentative D call TRBD2 (6 bases). The CDR3 spans 15 residues. Trimming took off 7 bases at V and 4 bases at J, with 17 bases between the two ends. Germline V gene lookup returns CDR1 PRHDT and CDR2 FYEKMQ (reference sequence). The CDR3 region has the DNA TGTGCCAGCAATCAAGCAGGAGGGTATTACAATGAGCAGTTCTTC. Amino acids: CASNQAGGYYNEQFF.